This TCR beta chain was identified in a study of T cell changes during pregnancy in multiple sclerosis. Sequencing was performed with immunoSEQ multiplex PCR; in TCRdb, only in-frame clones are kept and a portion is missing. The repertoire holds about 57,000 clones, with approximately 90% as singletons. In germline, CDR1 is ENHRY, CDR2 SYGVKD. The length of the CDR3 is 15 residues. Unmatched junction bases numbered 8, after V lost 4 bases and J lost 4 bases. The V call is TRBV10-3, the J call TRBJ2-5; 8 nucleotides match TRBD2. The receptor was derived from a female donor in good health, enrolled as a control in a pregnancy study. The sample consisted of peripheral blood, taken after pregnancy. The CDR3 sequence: CAISARAGEAETQYF. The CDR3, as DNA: TGTGCCATCAGTGCCCGAGCGGGAGAGGCAGAGACCCAGTACTTC.